This is a list of T cell receptor beta chains from one sample in a study of STAT5B mutations in CD4+ large granular lymphocyte leukemia. TCRdb keeps only in-frame clones here, not all; method: immunoSEQ multiplex PCR. The repertoire includes just over 40,000 clones, around 85% of them detected once, and about 0.38% sits in the top ten. The sequencing input was CD4+ T cells from blood buffy coats. These receptors all come from a human donor in good health. CDR3s include the opening cysteine and the closing phenylalanine or tryptophan. A D gene is named only where the DNA matches it firmly. Size values are once, few and many counts, or a class for expanded clones, and some rows have none.

J,size,D,V,CDR3,DNA
TRBJ2-7,-,-,TRBV30,CAWSTGSEQYF,TGTGCCTGGAGTACAGGGTCCGAGCAGTACTTC
TRBJ1-2,once,-,TRBV28,CASTGQLDGYTF,TGTGCCAGTACAGGGCAATTGGATGGCTACACCTTC
TRBJ2-2,-,TRBD1,TRBV10-1,CASSEGTARVIGELFF,TGCGCCAGCAGTGAGGGGACAGCCAGGGTAATCGGGGAGCTGTTTTTT
TRBJ1-5,-,TRBD1,TRBV28,CASSSRQGASQPQHF,TGTGCCAGCAGTTCCCGACAGGGGGCTTCTCAGCCCCAGCATTTT
TRBJ1-1,-,-,TRBV9,CASSAGLLEGTEAFF,TGTGCCAGCAGCGCAGGGCTGCTTGAGGGTACTGAAGCTTTCTTT
TRBJ2-1,-,TRBD1,TRBV7-2,CASSKTGTGYNEQFF,TGTGCCAGCAGCAAAACCGGGACAGGGTACAATGAGCAGTTCTTC
TRBJ2-1,-,TRBD2,TRBV7-3,CASSLIGALAGGYNEQFF,TGTGCCAGCAGCTTAATTGGGGCACTAGCGGGGGGGTACAATGAGCAGTTCTTC
TRBJ2-1,-,TRBD2,TRBV5-1,CASSPRLAGRGYEQFF,TGCGCCAGCAGCCCTCGACTAGCGGGGAGAGGCTATGAGCAGTTCTTC
TRBJ2-7,-,TRBD2,TRBV7-2,CASSRSGLADSEQYF,TGTGCCAGCAGCCGAAGTGGCCTAGCGGACTCCGAGCAGTACTTC
TRBJ2-7,-,TRBD1,TRBV27,CASGLQGASVEQYF,TGTGCCAGCGGACTACAGGGGGCGTCGGTCGAGCAGTACTTC
TRBJ2-5,-,-,TRBV11-2,CASSLASGSQETQYF,TGTGCCAGCAGCTTGGCCAGCGGGTCTCAAGAGACCCAGTACTTC
TRBJ1-3,once,-,TRBV7-8,CASSPQGVGDTIYF,TGTGCCAGCAGCCCACAGGGAGTTGGAGACACCATATATTTT
TRBJ1-1,-,TRBD1,TRBV6-5,CASSYSGQATEAFF,TGTGCCAGCAGTTACTCAGGACAGGCGACTGAAGCTTTCTTT
TRBJ1-4,-,-,TRBV28,CASMSRATNEKLFF,TGTGCCAGCATGTCCCGGGCCACTAATGAAAAACTGTTTTTT
TRBJ2-3,-,-,TRBV5-6,CASTRQRTDTQYF,TGTGCCAGCACCCGACAGCGCACAGATACGCAGTATTTT
TRBJ2-5,-,TRBD2,TRBV25-1,CASSALGLAGGETQYF,TGTGCCAGCAGTGCACTGGGACTAGCGGGAGGAGAGACCCAGTACTTC
TRBJ2-1,-,TRBD2,TRBV7-2,CASSLVAAGDNEQFF,TGTGCCAGCAGCTTAGTGGCGGCGGGAGACAATGAGCAGTTCTTC
TRBJ1-3,-,-,TRBV7-9,CASSSQDIRSGNTIYF,TGTGCCAGCAGCTCCCAAGACATTCGGTCTGGAAACACCATATATTTT
TRBJ2-7,-,TRBD2,TRBV18,CASSPKAGAGVSYEQYF,TGTGCCAGCTCACCAAAAGCCGGGGCGGGAGTTTCCTACGAGCAGTACTTC
TRBJ1-3,-,TRBD1,TRBV9,CASSVDFRGFSSGNTIYF,TGTGCCAGCAGCGTAGATTTCAGGGGGTTCAGCTCGGGAAACACCATATATTTT
TRBJ1-5,few,-,TRBV7-3,CASSLRWGDSNQPQHF,TGTGCCAGCAGCCTCCGGTGGGGTGACAGCAATCAGCCCCAGCATTTT
TRBJ2-7,-,TRBD1,TRBV6-1,CASSANPGQSSYEQYF,TGTGCCAGCAGTGCGAATCCGGGACAGTCAAGCTACGAGCAGTACTTC
TRBJ1-1,-,TRBD1,TRBV19,CASSSQGRLAFF,TGTGCCAGTAGCTCACAGGGGCGGTTAGCTTTCTTT
TRBJ1-1,-,-,TRBV11-3,CASSLGGGSTEAFF,TGTGCCAGCAGCTTAGGTGGTGGAAGCACTGAAGCTTTCTTT
TRBJ1-5,-,-,TRBV6-1,CASSREDTDYQPQHF,TGTGCCAGCTCTCGGGAGGACACCGACTATCAGCCCCAGCATTTT
TRBJ1-2,few,TRBD1,TRBV6-1,CAILTQGARGYTF,TGTGCCATACTTACCCAGGGGGCGCGTGGCTACACCTTC
TRBJ2-1,-,TRBD2,TRBV10-3,CAISATSSSYNEQFF,TGTGCCATCAGTGCGACTAGCAGCTCCTACAATGAGCAGTTCTTC
TRBJ1-2,-,-,TRBV7-9,CASSWSMSGDGYTF,TGTGCCAGCAGCTGGTCAATGTCTGGGGATGGCTACACCTTC
TRBJ1-1,-,TRBD1,TRBV10-3,CAVSHPGGKAFF,TGTGCCGTCTCACACCCAGGGGGTAAAGCTTTCTTT
TRBJ1-4,-,-,TRBV6-5,CASRGTAQNEKLFF,TGTGCCAGCAGGGGGACGGCCCAGAATGAAAAACTGTTTTTT
TRBJ2-2,-,-,TRBV4-3,CASSRAGDQNTGELFF,TGCGCCAGCAGCCGTGCAGGGGACCAGAACACCGGGGAGCTGTTTTTT
TRBJ2-7,-,TRBD1,TRBV6-5,CASIGGQYYEQYF,TGTGCCAGCATTGGGGGACAGTACTACGAGCAGTACTTC
TRBJ2-6,-,-,TRBV19,CATSRGGAPGANVLTF,TGTGCCACGTCTAGGGGTGGGGCCCCTGGGGCCAACGTCCTGACTTTC
TRBJ1-2,-,-,TRBV29-1,CSVEKSTVGGYTF,TGCAGCGTTGAAAAGAGTACAGTCGGGGGCTACACCTTC
TRBJ2-3,-,TRBD2,TRBV6-1,CASTSGQKTDTQYF,TGTGCCAGCACTAGCGGACAAAAGACAGATACGCAGTATTTT
TRBJ1-5,-,-,TRBV6-1,CASSDELRRGSNQPQHF,TGTGCCAGCAGTGATGAACTCCGGAGAGGGAGCAATCAGCCCCAGCATTTT
TRBJ2-7,-,TRBD1,TRBV14,CASSQQTGGVYEQYF,TGTGCCAGCAGCCAACAGACAGGGGGTGTCTACGAGCAGTACTTC